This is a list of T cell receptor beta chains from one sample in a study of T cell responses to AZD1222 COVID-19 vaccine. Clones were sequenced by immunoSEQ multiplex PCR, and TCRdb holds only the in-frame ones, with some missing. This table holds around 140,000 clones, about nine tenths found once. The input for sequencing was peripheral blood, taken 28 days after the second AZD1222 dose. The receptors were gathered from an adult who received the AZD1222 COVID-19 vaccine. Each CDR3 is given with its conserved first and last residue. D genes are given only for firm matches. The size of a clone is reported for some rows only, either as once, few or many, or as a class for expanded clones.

CDR3 DNA: TGCGCCAGCAGCCAAGGACAACCATTCTACGAGCAGTACTTC
CDR3 protein: CASSQGQPFYEQYF
D gene: NA
J gene: TRBJ2-7
clone size: NA
V gene: TRBV4-1

CDR3 DNA: TGTGCCAGCAGCGCGGTAGGTGGACCCTATGCGGGCTACACCTTC
CDR3 protein: CASSAVGGPYAGYTF
D gene: NA
J gene: TRBJ1-2
clone size: NA
V gene: TRBV9

CDR3 DNA: TGTGCCAGCAGCTCAGGACAGGTGATGGTCCGCGCTTTCTTT
CDR3 protein: CASSSGQVMVRAFF
D gene: TRBD1
J gene: TRBJ1-1
clone size: NA
V gene: TRBV7-9

CDR3 DNA: TGTGCCACCAGCAGACACCCCCAGTACGAGCAGTACTTC
CDR3 protein: CATSRHPQYEQYF
D gene: NA
J gene: TRBJ2-7
clone size: NA
V gene: TRBV15

CDR3 DNA: TGTGCCAGCAAATTTGACGTCGGTAGCGGGGATGAGCAGTTCTTC
CDR3 protein: CASKFDVGSGDEQFF
D gene: TRBD2
J gene: TRBJ2-1
clone size: NA
V gene: TRBV6-4

CDR3 DNA: TGTGCCAGCAGCTTAACAGCTAGCGGGAGCGGCAATGAGCAGTTCTTC
CDR3 protein: CASSLTASGSGNEQFF
D gene: TRBD2
J gene: TRBJ2-1
clone size: NA
V gene: TRBV7-3

CDR3 DNA: TGTGCCAGCAGCTTAGATCTCGGTCTAGCAGCCGGGGAGCTGTTTTTT
CDR3 protein: CASSLDLGLAAGELFF
D gene: NA
J gene: TRBJ2-2
clone size: NA
V gene: TRBV11-3

CDR3 DNA: TGTGCCTGGAGTACTGGGCAGGCGGGGGAGCAGTACTTC
CDR3 protein: CAWSTGQAGEQYF
D gene: NA
J gene: TRBJ2-7
clone size: NA
V gene: TRBV30

CDR3 DNA: TGTGCCAGCAGCGTAGACAACCACTCTGGAAACACCATATATTTT
CDR3 protein: CASSVDNHSGNTIYF
D gene: NA
J gene: TRBJ1-3
clone size: NA
V gene: TRBV9

CDR3 DNA: TGTGCCAGCAGCTTATCCCAAGTAGCCGGGGAGCTGTTTTTT
CDR3 protein: CASSLSQVAGELFF
D gene: NA
J gene: TRBJ2-2
clone size: few
V gene: TRBV7-9

CDR3 DNA: TGTGCCAGCAGCTTAGAAAGTGGTTACCGGAAAGAGGGCACAGATACGCAGTATTTT
CDR3 protein: CASSLESGYRKEGTDTQYF
D gene: NA
J gene: TRBJ2-3
clone size: NA
V gene: TRBV11-2

CDR3 DNA: TGTGCCAGCAGTGACCCGCTCGAGAGCTCCTACGAGCAGTACTTC
CDR3 protein: CASSDPLESSYEQYF
D gene: NA
J gene: TRBJ2-7
clone size: NA
V gene: TRBV2

CDR3 DNA: TGTGCCAGCACCCCGGGGGGTGCGCAGTATTTT
CDR3 protein: CASTPGGAQYF
D gene: TRBD2
J gene: TRBJ2-3
clone size: NA
V gene: TRBV5-8

CDR3 DNA: TGCGCCAGCAGCCAAGATTCAGCGGGAGTTGATACGCAGTATTTT
CDR3 protein: CASSQDSAGVDTQYF
D gene: TRBD2
J gene: TRBJ2-3
clone size: NA
V gene: TRBV4-3

CDR3 DNA: TGTGCCAGCAGTTTAACGGGGGGGCAGGGGACCTATGGCTACACCTTC
CDR3 protein: CASSLTGGQGTYGYTF
D gene: NA
J gene: TRBJ1-2
clone size: NA
V gene: TRBV28

CDR3 DNA: TGTGCCAGCAGCTTGGTGGGGGGAGGAGTGAACACTGAAGCTTTCTTT
CDR3 protein: CASSLVGGGVNTEAFF
D gene: NA
J gene: TRBJ1-1
clone size: NA
V gene: TRBV5-5

CDR3 DNA: TGTGCCAGCAGCGATTCCACAGCGGGAGGGCCAACCTACGAGCAGTACTTC
CDR3 protein: CASSDSTAGGPTYEQYF
D gene: TRBD2
J gene: TRBJ2-7
clone size: NA
V gene: TRBV13

CDR3 DNA: TGTGCCAGCAGCTTGGAAACGGCTAACTATGGCTACACCTTC
CDR3 protein: CASSLETANYGYTF
D gene: NA
J gene: TRBJ1-2
clone size: NA
V gene: TRBV5-4

CDR3 DNA: TGTGCCACCCAGCAAGTGTCTGGGGCCAACGTCCTGACTTTC
CDR3 protein: CATQQVSGANVLTF
D gene: NA
J gene: TRBJ2-6
clone size: NA
V gene: TRBV2

CDR3 DNA: TGTGCCAGCAGTGAGGTCAGCTCAAACAGTCCTGAAGCTTTCTTT
CDR3 protein: CASSEVSSNSPEAFF
D gene: NA
J gene: TRBJ1-1
clone size: NA
V gene: TRBV6-1

CDR3 DNA: TGTGCCACCAGTGATCAGGGTGGCGCTGAAGCTTTCTTT
CDR3 protein: CATSDQGGAEAFF
D gene: NA
J gene: TRBJ1-1
clone size: NA
V gene: TRBV24-1

CDR3 DNA: TGTGCCAGCTCACCGTCGGAGGGGCGAGGCACTGAAGCTTTCTTT
CDR3 protein: CASSPSEGRGTEAFF
D gene: NA
J gene: TRBJ1-1
clone size: NA
V gene: TRBV18

CDR3 DNA: TGTGCCAGCAGTTCCGGGACTAGCGGAAGCACAGATACGCAGTATTTT
CDR3 protein: CASSSGTSGSTDTQYF
D gene: TRBD2
J gene: TRBJ2-3
clone size: NA
V gene: TRBV6-5

CDR3 DNA: TGTGCCAGCAGCGTAGCAATACAAGAGACCCAGTACTTC
CDR3 protein: CASSVAIQETQYF
D gene: NA
J gene: TRBJ2-5
clone size: NA
V gene: TRBV9

CDR3 DNA: TGTGCCAGTAGTACCCTGGGACAGGAGACTTATTCACCCCTCCACTTT
CDR3 protein: CASSTLGQETYSPLHF
D gene: TRBD1
J gene: TRBJ1-6
clone size: NA
V gene: TRBV19

CDR3 DNA: TGTGCCAGTAGTACCACAGGGGGAAGGTCCTATGGCTACACCTTC
CDR3 protein: CASSTTGGRSYGYTF
D gene: TRBD1
J gene: TRBJ1-2
clone size: few
V gene: TRBV19

CDR3 DNA: TGTGCCAGCAGAGGGTACGCCACCGGGGAGCTGTTTTTT
CDR3 protein: CASRGYATGELFF
D gene: NA
J gene: TRBJ2-2
clone size: NA
V gene: TRBV6-4

CDR3 DNA: TGTGCCAGCTCACCTGACAGGAGCACTGAAGCTTTCTTT
CDR3 protein: CASSPDRSTEAFF
D gene: NA
J gene: TRBJ1-1
clone size: NA
V gene: TRBV18

CDR3 DNA: TGTGCCAGTACAAGGGACACCGAAGGCGAGCAGTACTTC
CDR3 protein: CASTRDTEGEQYF
D gene: NA
J gene: TRBJ2-7
clone size: NA
V gene: TRBV19

CDR3 DNA: TGTGCCAGCAGTACAGCCTATAATTCACCCCTCCACTTT
CDR3 protein: CASSTAYNSPLHF
D gene: NA
J gene: TRBJ1-6
clone size: NA
V gene: TRBV7-3

CDR3 DNA: TGTGCCACCAGTGTCCCGGGGGCTAATCAGCCCCAGCATTTT
CDR3 protein: CATSVPGANQPQHF
D gene: NA
J gene: TRBJ1-5
clone size: NA
V gene: TRBV24-1

CDR3 DNA: TGTGCCAGCAGCCCGGGACTAGCGGGAGGCGAGCAGTACTTC
CDR3 protein: CASSPGLAGGEQYF
D gene: TRBD2
J gene: TRBJ2-7
clone size: NA
V gene: TRBV3-1/TRBV3-2

CDR3 DNA: TGTGCCAGCAGTTATTCCGTGACTCGGGACAGACGTTTT
CDR3 protein: CASSYSVTRDRRF
D gene: TRBD1
J gene: TRBJ1-5
clone size: NA
V gene: TRBV6-2/TRBV6-3

CDR3 DNA: TGTGCCATCTCCCCGTCTGGAAACACCATATATTTT
CDR3 protein: CAISPSGNTIYF
D gene: NA
J gene: TRBJ1-3
clone size: NA
V gene: TRBV7-9

CDR3 DNA: TGCAGCGTTGAGGGCAGCTTTAACTATGGCTACACCTTC
CDR3 protein: CSVEGSFNYGYTF
D gene: NA
J gene: TRBJ1-2
clone size: once
V gene: TRBV29-1

CDR3 DNA: TGTGCCAGCAGCTCGGAATATCCGGGAGATACGCAGTATTTT
CDR3 protein: CASSSEYPGDTQYF
D gene: NA
J gene: TRBJ2-3
clone size: NA
V gene: TRBV7-8

CDR3 DNA: TGTGCCAGCAGCTTAGAAGCGGGAGGGCACTACAATGAGCAGTTCTTC
CDR3 protein: CASSLEAGGHYNEQFF
D gene: TRBD2
J gene: TRBJ2-1
clone size: NA
V gene: TRBV7-8

CDR3 DNA: TGTGCCAGCAGCCCCCGGTATGGACAGGGGGCTCTAGCTAACTATGGCTACACCTTC
CDR3 protein: CASSPRYGQGALANYGYTF
D gene: TRBD1
J gene: TRBJ1-2
clone size: NA
V gene: TRBV3-1/TRBV3-2

CDR3 DNA: TGTGCCAGCAGTGGGTACAGGGGCCCCTATGGCTACACCTTC
CDR3 protein: CASSGYRGPYGYTF
D gene: TRBD1
J gene: TRBJ1-2
clone size: NA
V gene: TRBV28